Shown below are 10 T cell receptor beta chains from a single sample sequenced in a study of cytomegalovirus exposure and HLA in healthy donors. PCR used 60 Vbeta primers and 13 Jbeta primers. The protocol was immunoSEQ multiplex PCR, while the TCRdb copy is restricted to in-frame clones and leaves out a portion. The sample carries 100,000 to 150,000 clones, more than 65% recorded once. Sample: PBMCs. The origin of the receptors is a woman younger than 30 in good health and CMV-seropositive.

The CDR3 is CSVSRGTGELFF. The DNA for the CDR3 is TGCAGCGTATCCAGGGGAACCGGGGAGCTGTTTTTT. This rearrangement joins TRBV29-1 to TRBJ2-2, with D possibly matching TRBD1 (6 bases). Trimming took 6 bases from V and 5 from J, leaving 10 bases between them. The CDR3 is 12 amino acids. CDR1 is SQVTM and CDR2 is ANQGSEA in the germline V gene.

The chain joins TRBV11-2 to TRBJ1-1; D remains ambiguous. The germline gives CDR1 SGHAT, CDR2 FQNNGV. This CDR3 is 13 amino acids long. Deletions cut 3 bases from V and 6 bases from J, with 11 bases between. The CDR3 reads CASSFGSLAEAFF. The CDR3 DNA reads TGTGCCAGCAGCTTCGGTAGTCTCGCTGAAGCTTTCTTT.

The chain joins TRBV23-1 to TRBJ2-3; D possibly corresponds to TRBD1 (5 bases). TRBV23-1 is an open reading frame, and its role is uncertain. The V end was cut by 4 bases, the J end by 6 bases, with 20 bases between. The CDR3 spans 16 residues. CDR3 in DNA: TGCGCCAGCAGTCTTCCGAAGGGGTCTAAGGGGGATACGCAGTATTTT. It yields the protein CASSLPKGSKGDTQYF.

The chain joins TRBV29-1 to TRBJ1-2, with TRBD1 identical over 12 bases. The trim removed 3 bases at V and 6 bases at J, leaving 2 bases unmatched. The CDR3 sequence is 13 residues long. Germline V gene data show CDR1 as SQVTM and CDR2 as ANQGSEA. The CDR3 reads CSVEGQGANGYTF. DNA for the CDR3: TGCAGCGTTGAGGGACAGGGGGCCAATGGCTACACCTTC.

This chain joins TRBV7-6 and TRBJ2-4; tentative D call: TRBD2 (5 bases). There are 16 residues in the CDR3. Germline V gives CDR1 SGHVS, CDR2 FNYEAQ. Trimming shortened V by 5 bases and J by 2 bases, and 16 bases separated the two germline ends. CDR3 sequence reads: CASSLRDGETKNIQYF. The CDR3 nucleotides read TGTGCCAGCAGCCTACGCGATGGGGAGACCAAAAACATTCAGTACTTC.

The chain combines TRBV19 with TRBJ2-2; 8 nucleotides align to TRBD2. The germline V gene has CDR1 LNHDA and CDR2 SQIVND (reference sequence). The CDR3 covers 14 residues. With V trimmed by 7 bases and J by 5 bases, 6 bases remained unmatched. CDR3 in DNA: TGTGCCAGTAAAAGCGGGGGCAGTACCGGGGAGCTGTTTTTT. Protein product: CASKSGGSTGELFF.

The chain joins TRBV12-5 to TRBJ2-2; D ambiguous. Germline assignment: CDR1 LGHNT and CDR2 FRNRAP. The CDR3 runs 16 residues. Deletions cut 0 bases from V and 1 base from J, with 9 bases between. The CDR3 sequence: CASGLVLTLNTGELFF. In DNA, the CDR3 is TGTGCTAGTGGTTTGGTACTAACCCTGAACACCGGGGAGCTGTTTTTT.

The chain combines TRBV2 with TRBJ2-5, with no clear D. V dropped 8 bases and J dropped 1 base, with 8 bases sitting between them. Per germline, CDR1 SNHLY and CDR2 FYNNEI. The CDR3 is 12 residues long. The CDR3: CASGYSQETQYF. The CDR3, as DNA: TGTGCCAGCGGCTACAGCCAAGAGACCCAGTACTTC.

The chain uses TRBV7-8 and TRBJ2-5; D not resolved. This CDR3 has 14 amino acids. Germline V gene sequence: CDR1 SGHVS, CDR2 FQNEAQ. V was pared by 4 bases and J by 5 bases, with 14 bases between. CDR3 nucleotide sequence: TGTGCCAGCAGCTACGTATTCGAGAGGGAGACCCAGTACTTC. This encodes CASSYVFERETQYF.

This sequence joins TRBV30 and TRBJ2-3; D might be TRBD1 (6 bases). The ends were cut back, 1 base at V and 3 bases at J, with 14 bases in the middle. Germline assignment: CDR1 GTSNPN and CDR2 SVGIG (reference sequence). This CDR3 is 15 amino acids long. The chain's CDR3 is CAWSGGQERTDTQYF. As DNA, the CDR3 is TGTGCCTGGAGTGGGGGGCAGGAGAGAACAGATACGCAGTATTTT.